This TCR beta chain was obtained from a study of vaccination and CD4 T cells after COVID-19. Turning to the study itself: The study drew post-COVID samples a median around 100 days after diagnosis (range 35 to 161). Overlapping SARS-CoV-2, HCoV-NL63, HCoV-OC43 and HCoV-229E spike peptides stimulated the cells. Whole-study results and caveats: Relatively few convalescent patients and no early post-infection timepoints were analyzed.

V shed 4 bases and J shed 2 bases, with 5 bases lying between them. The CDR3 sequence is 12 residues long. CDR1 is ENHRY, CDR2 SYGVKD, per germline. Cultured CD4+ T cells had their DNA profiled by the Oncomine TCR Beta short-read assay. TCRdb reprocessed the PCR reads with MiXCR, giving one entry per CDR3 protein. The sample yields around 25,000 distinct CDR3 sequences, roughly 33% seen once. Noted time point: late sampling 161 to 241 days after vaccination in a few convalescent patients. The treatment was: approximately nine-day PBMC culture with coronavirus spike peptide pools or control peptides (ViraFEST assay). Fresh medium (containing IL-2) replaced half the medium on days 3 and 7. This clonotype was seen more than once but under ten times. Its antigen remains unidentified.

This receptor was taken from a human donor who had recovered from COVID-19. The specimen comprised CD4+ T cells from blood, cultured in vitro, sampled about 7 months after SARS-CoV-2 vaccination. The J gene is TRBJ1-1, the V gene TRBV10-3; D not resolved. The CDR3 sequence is CAISASNTEAFF. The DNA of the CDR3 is TGTGCCATCAGTGCCAGTAACACTGAAGCTTTCTTT.